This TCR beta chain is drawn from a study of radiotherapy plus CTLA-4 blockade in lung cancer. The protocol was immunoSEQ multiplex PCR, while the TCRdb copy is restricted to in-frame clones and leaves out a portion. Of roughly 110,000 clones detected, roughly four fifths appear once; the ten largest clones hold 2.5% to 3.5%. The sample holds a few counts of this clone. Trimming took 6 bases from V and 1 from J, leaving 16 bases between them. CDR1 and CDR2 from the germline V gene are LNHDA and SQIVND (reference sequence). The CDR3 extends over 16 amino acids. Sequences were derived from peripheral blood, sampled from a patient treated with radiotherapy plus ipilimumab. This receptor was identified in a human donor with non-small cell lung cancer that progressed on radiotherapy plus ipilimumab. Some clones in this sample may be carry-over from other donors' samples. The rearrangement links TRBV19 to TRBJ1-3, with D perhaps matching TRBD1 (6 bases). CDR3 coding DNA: TGTGCCAGTAGCCAGAGGGTAGGGGGATCTGGAAACACCATATATTTT. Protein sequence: CASSQRVGGSGNTIYF.